This TCR beta chain came from a study of regulatory T cells in long-lasting Graves disease. This clonotype came up once. Its target is not known. The CDR3 is made up of 13 amino acids. Per germline, CDR1 DFQATT and CDR2 SNEGSKA (reference sequence). Trimming removed 6 bases from V and 7 bases from J, with 15 bases in between. Time point defined: newly diagnosed GD, antithyroid drugs for less than 3 months. From PBMCs, RNA was extracted and then used to make the TCR library. Study results and limitations: Accuracy could have been hurt by small sample size. Persistent disease showed a preference for TRBV28, TRBJ1-2 and TRBJ2-5.

Sequencing libraries for TCR beta were prepared with iRepertoire HTBI primers and Arm-PCR of CDR3 regions. Authors' methods: Detected in the samples were over 60 TRBV and over 11 TRBJ segments. Each CDR3 protein gets one entry after TCRdb re-called the multiplex PCR reads with MiXCR. These V and J calls are TCRdb output, not the study's own analysis. The profile shows 300,000 to 400,000 distinct CDR3 sequences, roughly a sixth of them singletons. These sequences were also reported in another study, on T cells in Graves' hyperthyroidism and ophthalmopathy. Turning to that study: The hyperthyroidism was newly diagnosed and had lasted under 2 months; the patients were aged 18 to 65.

The source material was peripheral blood mononuclear cells (PBMCs), sampled at new diagnosis, from a patient treated with antithyroid drugs. The rearrangement uses TRBV20-1 and TRBJ1-4; no definite D call. The source of this sequence is a man between 40 and 49 years old with Graves disease. The CDR3 spells CSASRTRGEKLFF. CDR3 nucleotides: TGCAGTGCATCCCGAACCCGGGGTGAAAAACTGTTTTTT.